This T cell receptor beta chain derives from a study of Tregs in tolerant kidney transplant recipients. This table comes from immunoSEQ multiplex PCR, and its TCRdb copy is limited to in-frame clones, with some not included. In the table there are 120,000 or so clones, 85% to 95% of which are singletons. The CDR3 contains 14 residues. Germline CDR1 reads SNHLY; CDR2 reads FYNNEI. V was pared by 8 bases and J by 5 bases, with 18 bases between. Worth noting for this clone: The antigen is not known.

Study-wide results and limits: Few patients were studied, so findings need validation in larger groups.

The receptor's source is a human donor in good health. The specimen sequenced was CD4+ T cells from blood. J is TRBJ1-2 and V is TRBV2; D uncertain. The CDR3 sequence is CASFAGPMRYGYTF. The CDR3, as DNA: TGTGCCAGCTTCGCAGGCCCCATGCGGTATGGCTACACCTTC.